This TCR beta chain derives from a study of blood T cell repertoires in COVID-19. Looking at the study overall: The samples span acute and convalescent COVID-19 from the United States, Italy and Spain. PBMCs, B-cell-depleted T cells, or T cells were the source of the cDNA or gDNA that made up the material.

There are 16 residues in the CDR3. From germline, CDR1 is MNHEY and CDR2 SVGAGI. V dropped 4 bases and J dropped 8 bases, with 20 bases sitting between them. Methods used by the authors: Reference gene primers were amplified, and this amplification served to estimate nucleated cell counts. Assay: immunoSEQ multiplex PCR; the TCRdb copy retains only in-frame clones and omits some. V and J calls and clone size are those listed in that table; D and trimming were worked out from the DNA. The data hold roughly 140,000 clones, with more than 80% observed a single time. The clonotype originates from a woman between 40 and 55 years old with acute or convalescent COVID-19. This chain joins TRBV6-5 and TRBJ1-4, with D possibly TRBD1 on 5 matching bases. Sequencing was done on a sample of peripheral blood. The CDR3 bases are TGTGCCAGCAGTTCGCCAGAAGCAGGGTGGGGCGAAAAACTGTTTTTT. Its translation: CASSSPEAGWGEKLFF.